Each of the 31 T cell receptor beta chains below was sequenced from the same sample in a study of T cell changes during pregnancy in multiple sclerosis. Libraries were prepared by immunoSEQ multiplex PCR; TCRdb keeps only in-frame clonotypes and omits some of them. The data show tens of thousands of clones, 94% seen once. The sequencing here drew on peripheral blood, taken in the second trimester of pregnancy. All receptors derive from a female donor in good health, enrolled as a control in a pregnancy study.

The V and J genes are TRBV28 and TRBJ2-7; tentatively, D is TRBD1 (6 bases). The CDR3 has 15 residues. Trimming shortened V by 5 bases and J by 0 bases, and 14 bases separated the two germline ends. CDR1 MDHEN and CDR2 SYDVKM come from the germline V gene. Written as DNA, the CDR3 is TGTGCCAGCAGTCTAGGAGGACAGACCTCCTACGAGCAGTACTTC. Amino acids: CASSLGGQTSYEQYF.

The chain is built from TRBV19 and TRBJ2-7, with D hard to call. CDR3 length: 19 amino acids. Trimming took off 2 bases at V and 2 bases at J, with 25 bases between the two ends. Looked up from germline, CDR1 is LNHDA and CDR2 is SQIVND (reference sequence). The CDR3: CASSIKFLTRLHSTYEQYF. The DNA for the CDR3 is TGTGCCAGTAGTATAAAGTTCTTGACAAGGCTTCACTCAACCTACGAGCAGTACTTC.

The V and J genes are TRBV2 and TRBJ2-2; unclear D gene. This CDR3 is 13 amino acids long. Germline CDR1 is SNHLY and CDR2 is FYNNEI. The V gene lost 3 bases and the J gene lost 9 bases, with 11 bases spanning the gap. CDR3 protein: CASSEHLARELFF. CDR3 nucleotide sequence: TGTGCCAGCAGTGAGCATCTTGCGAGGGAGCTGTTTTTT.

The chain combines TRBV28 with TRBJ2-1, with 7 bases fitting TRBD1. This CDR3 has 15 residues. Losses at the gene ends were 3 bases for V and 5 bases for J; bases not matched to a gene: 7. Germline V gene data show CDR1 as MDHEN and CDR2 as SYDVKM. This CDR3 reads CASSLTGPFHNEQFF. Here the CDR3 DNA reads TGTGCCAGCAGTTTGACAGGGCCATTCCACAATGAGCAGTTCTTC.

The CDR3 DNA reads as TGTGCCAGCGCGGCCCTGGGACTAGCGGACTTGTACCAAGAGACCCAGTACTTC. The encoded protein is CASAALGLADLYQETQYF. V gene TRBV28 combines with J gene TRBJ2-5; 11 positions agree with TRBD2. V lost 8 bases and J lost 0; bases outside the gene matches: 14. CDR1 is MDHEN and CDR2 is SYDVKM in the germline V gene. The CDR3 consists of 18 residues.

The CDR3 nucleotides are TGTGCCAGCAGTTCCGGGACTAGCCAATACGAGCAGTACTTC. It is translated as CASSSGTSQYEQYF. This rearrangement joins TRBV6-5 to TRBJ2-7, with 9 bases matching TRBD2. The CDR3 is 14 residues long. Germline V gene lookup returns CDR1 MNHEY and CDR2 SVGAGI. Unmatched junction bases numbered 5, after V lost 4 bases and J lost 4 bases.

The rearrangement links TRBV9 to TRBJ2-7; 8 nucleotides align to TRBD1. The J segment lost 6 bases and the V segment lost 0 bases, leaving 5 bases of the junction unmatched. CDR1 and CDR2 from the germline V gene are SGDLS and YYNGEE. The CDR3 spans 14 residues. For the CDR3, the DNA is TGTGCCAGCAGCGTAGCAGGGGGCTTCGCCGAGCAGTACTTC. This sequence encodes CASSVAGGFAEQYF. Together with reference TRBV9 and TRBJ2-7, the CDR3 gives the full variable domain: DSGVTQTPKHLITATGQRVTLRCSPRSGDLSVYWYQQSLDQGLQFLIQYYNGEERAKGNILERFSAQQFPDLHSELNLSSLELGDSALYFCASSVAGGFAEQYFGPGTRLTVT.

The chain employs TRBV6-1 and TRBJ2-7; tentative D call: TRBD1 (5 bases). V lost 8 bases and J lost 3, with 17 bases in between. This CDR3 has 14 amino acids. CDR1 and CDR2 from the germline V gene are MNHNS and SASEGT. CDR3 protein: CASYPQGRSYEQYF. Written as DNA, the CDR3 is TGTGCCAGCTACCCTCAGGGCAGGAGCTACGAGCAGTACTTC.

The gene calls are TRBV18 and TRBJ1-2; TRBD1 agrees at 9 bases. This CDR3 region has 16 residues. CDR1 and CDR2 (germline): KGHSH, LQKENI. The V and J ends lost 3 bases and 3 bases, in that order; junction bases with no gene match: 8. This chain's CDR3 is CASSPQPGQGDYGYTF. CDR3 DNA sequence: TGTGCCAGCTCACCCCAACCGGGACAGGGAGACTATGGCTACACCTTC.

The CDR3 reads CASTGGSRETQYF. The CDR3 DNA reads as TGTGCCAGCACCGGCGGTAGCCGGGAGACCCAGTACTTC. The chain has TRBV2 and TRBJ2-5; unclear D gene. The germline V gene has CDR1 SNHLY and CDR2 FYNNEI. The CDR3 extends over 13 amino acids. The ends were cut back, 7 bases at V and 5 bases at J, with 14 bases in the middle.

The chain is built from TRBV28 and TRBJ2-7; 9 bases map to TRBD1. Germline V gene data show CDR1 as MDHEN and CDR2 as SYDVKM. With 6 bases clipped from V and 7 bases from J, the junction kept 13 bases outside the gene matches. The length of the CDR3 is 15 residues. Here the CDR3 DNA reads TGTGCCAGCAGGTTCCGGGACAGGGACCTAGGGGAGCAGTACTTC. Its translation is CASRFRDRDLGEQYF.

This rearrangement joins TRBV5-1 to TRBJ2-7; maybe TRBD1 (5 bases). Germline-derived CDR1 and CDR2 are SGHRS and YFSETQ. This CDR3 has 13 amino acids. V lost 4 bases and J 7 bases, leaving 15 bases between the germline ends. The CDR3 DNA reads as TGCGCCAGCAGCCTATCCCTTTCAGGGGAGCAGTACTTC. Amino acids: CASSLSLSGEQYF. The full variable domain, in which reference TRBV5-1 and TRBJ2-7 provide the parts outside the CDR3, is KAGVTQTPRYLIKTRGQQVTLSCSPISGHRSVSWYQQTPGQGLQFLFEYFSETQRNKGNFPGRFSGRQFSNSRSEMNVSTLELGDSALYLCASSLSLSGEQYFGPGTRLTVT.

The chain is built from TRBV2 and TRBJ2-2; TRBD2 is a possible D gene (5 bases). The CDR3 consists of 14 residues. V gave up 7 bases and J gave up 5 bases, with 14 bases separating them. Germline assignment: CDR1 SNHLY and CDR2 FYNNEI. The CDR3 spells CASMIEGRTGELFF. The DNA of the CDR3 is TGTGCCAGCATGATAGAGGGAAGGACCGGGGAGCTGTTTTTT.

This clone was counted a single time. CDR3 loop: CASSPPGLYYFVDTQYF. Here the CDR3 DNA reads TGTGCCAGCAGTCCGCCGGGACTTTATTACTTTGTAGATACGCAGTATTTT. The chain couples TRBV27 to TRBJ2-3, with D possibly matching TRBD2 (6 bases). Trimming removed 5 bases from V and 5 bases from J, with 23 bases in between. The V gene's germline CDR1 is MNHEY and CDR2 SMNVEV (reference sequence). CDR3 length: 17 residues.

The rearrangement uses TRBV27 and TRBJ2-1; 7 bases are a match to TRBD2. The CDR3 totals 14 residues. Germline V CDR1 and CDR2: MNHEY, SMNVEV (reference sequence). J gave up 2 bases and V 6 bases, and 4 bases lay outside the gene matches. The CDR3 is CASRESGAYNEQFF. The CDR3 nucleotides are TGTGCCAGCAGAGAAAGCGGGGCCTACAATGAGCAGTTCTTC.

The chain recombines TRBV4-1 with TRBJ2-6; TRBD2 might be the D (6 bases). The germline gives CDR1 MGHRA, CDR2 YSYEKL. This CDR3 has 21 residues. The V end lost 2 bases, the J end lost 2 bases, and 25 bases lay between the germline ends. The CDR3 spells CASSQTPVGGARSAGANVLTF. The CDR3 DNA follows: TGCGCCAGCAGCCAAACTCCCGTCGGAGGGGCCCGGTCCGCTGGGGCCAACGTCCTGACTTTC.

The chain combines TRBV6-5 with TRBJ2-3; 10 nucleotides align to TRBD2. The CDR3 is made up of 15 amino acids. CDR1 and CDR2 (germline): MNHEY, SVGAGI. The junction had 3 bases not matched to a gene; V was cut back by 6 bases and J by 0 bases. The CDR3: CASSSGLASTDTQYF. The CDR3 DNA reads TGTGCCAGCAGCTCGGGACTAGCGAGCACAGATACGCAGTATTTT.

The chain links TRBV5-1 to TRBJ2-6, with 7 bases that match TRBD1. V dropped 2 bases and J dropped 0; count of bases not matched to a gene: 8. Germline-derived CDR1 and CDR2 are SGHRS and YFSETQ. CDR3 size: 18 residues. The CDR3 DNA sequence: TGCGCCAGCAGCTTCTGGACAGGCCGTATCTCTGGGGCCAACGTCCTGACTTTC. This encodes CASSFWTGRISGANVLTF.

V is TRBV2 and J is TRBJ1-1; no clear D. The CDR3 totals 12 residues. Germline V lookup: CDR1 SNHLY, CDR2 FYNNEI. The ends were cut back, 7 bases at V and 10 bases at J, with 16 bases in the middle. The CDR3 bases are TGTGCCAGCACCCGGGATAGATACGGAGCTTTCTTT. It translates to CASTRDRYGAFF.

The chain joins TRBV6-1 to TRBJ1-3; TRBD1 might be the D (5 bases). Trimming took 1 base from V and 0 from J, leaving 10 bases between them. There are 16 residues in the CDR3. The V gene's germline CDR1 is MNHNS and CDR2 SASEGT. CDR3 loop: CASSEDPGRSGNTIYF. The CDR3 coding sequence is TGTGCCAGCAGTGAAGATCCAGGGCGCTCTGGAAACACCATATATTTT.

Worth noting for this clone: The same CDR3 also results from other DNA sequences found in this sample. The chain couples TRBV19 to TRBJ2-7, with 10 bases fitting TRBD1. The CDR3 consists of 14 residues. The V segment lost 6 bases and the J segment 1 base; nucleotides outside the gene matches: 3. The germline V gene encodes CDR1 LNHDA and CDR2 SQIVND (reference sequence). CDR3 loop: CASSSGQGSYEQYF. Here the CDR3 DNA reads TGTGCCAGTAGCTCGGGACAGGGGTCCTACGAGCAGTACTTC.

Concerning this clone: The same CDR3 is also encoded by other DNA sequences in this sample. This chain connects TRBV30 to TRBJ2-7, with 9 bases matching TRBD1. This CDR3 spans 14 amino acids. The V gene end was trimmed by 3 bases and the J gene end by 0 bases; junction bases not matched to a gene: 3. Germline-derived CDR1 and CDR2 are GTSNPN and SVGIG (reference sequence). CDR3 DNA sequence: TGTGCCTGGAGCTCGGGACAGGGCTCCTACGAGCAGTACTTC. This encodes CAWSSGQGSYEQYF.

The chain links TRBV2 to TRBJ2-7; TRBD2 aligns across 8 bases. The CDR3 consists of 12 residues. Germline V gives CDR1 SNHLY, CDR2 FYNNEI. J was trimmed by 6 bases and V by 4 bases; bases with no gene match: 2. CDR3 sequence: CASSVGGGEQYF. The CDR3 DNA sequence: TGTGCCAGCAGTGTCGGGGGGGGCGAGCAGTACTTC.

The chain combines TRBV10-1 with TRBJ1-2, with TRBD1 identical over 12 bases. V was clipped by 4 bases and J by 7 bases; unmatched bases: 13. Germline V gene data show CDR1 as WNHNN and CDR2 as SYGVQD (reference sequence). This CDR3 has 17 residues. The CDR3 spells CASSANARGQGAFGYTF. The CDR3 DNA reads as TGCGCCAGCAGTGCGAATGCTCGGGGACAGGGGGCTTTTGGCTACACCTTC.

The genes are TRBV2 and TRBJ2-6; 7 bases map to TRBD2. The CDR3 is 23 residues long. Looked up from germline, CDR1 is SNHLY and CDR2 is FYNNEI. V shed 8 bases, J shed 0 bases, and the junction held 28 bases outside the gene matches. CDR3 in amino acids: CASGLELAGAPWNPYSGANVLTF. In DNA form, the CDR3 reads TGTGCCAGCGGACTAGAGCTCGCGGGAGCCCCTTGGAACCCTTACTCTGGGGCCAACGTCCTGACTTTC. The full variable domain, in which reference TRBV2 and TRBJ2-6 provide the parts outside the CDR3, is EPEVTQTPSHQVTQMGQEVILRCVPISNHLYFYWYRQILGQKVEFLVSFYNNEISEKSEIFDDQFSVERPDGSNFTLKIRSTKLEDSAMYFCASGLELAGAPWNPYSGANVLTFGAGSRLTVL.

V usage is TRBV19 and J usage is TRBJ2-1, with 7 bases fitting TRBD2. This CDR3 has 13 residues. Germline CDR1 is LNHDA and CDR2 is SQIVND (reference sequence). The trim removed 1 base at V and 10 bases at J, leaving 4 bases unmatched. The CDR3 loop reads CASSIAGGWEQFF. The CDR3 DNA sequence: TGTGCCAGTAGTATAGCGGGAGGCTGGGAGCAGTTCTTC.

The chain has TRBV5-1 and TRBJ1-4; TRBD1 aligns across 9 bases. The CDR3 contains 16 residues. V shed 4 bases, J shed 3 bases, and the junction held 7 bases outside the gene matches. Germline assignment: CDR1 SGHRS and CDR2 YFSETQ. The CDR3 DNA follows: TGCGCCAGCAGCCTGGGACAGGGAACGGCTAATGAAAAACTGTTTTTT. Translating it yields CASSLGQGTANEKLFF.

J is TRBJ2-7 and V is TRBV5-4; the D gene is possibly TRBD1 (6 bases). Trimming cost V 3 bases and J 4 bases, with 11 bases left between them. The CDR3 spans 13 residues. Germline V gives CDR1 SGHNT, CDR2 YYREEE (reference sequence). This CDR3 reads CASSSDRSYEQYF. CDR3 nucleotides: TGTGCCAGCAGCTCGGACAGATCGTACGAGCAGTACTTC.

This rearrangement joins TRBV21-1 to TRBJ2-7; TRBD2 reflects the table's D call only, with no check against the DNA. TRBV21-1 is labeled a pseudogene. This CDR3 is 17 amino acids long. The CDR3 DNA reads as TGTGCCAGCAGCAAAGGTGTCGGGAGTCTTAGGTCCTACGAGCAGTACTTC. Protein product: CASSKGVGSLRSYEQYF.

This clone was seen a single time. This sample includes further DNA sequences coding for the same CDR3. The genes are TRBV28 and TRBJ2-3, with a weak D call TRBD1 (5 bases). V dropped 5 bases and J dropped 4 bases, with 7 bases sitting between them. The CDR3 is made up of 12 amino acids. The V gene's germline CDR1 is MDHEN and CDR2 SYDVKM. The DNA of the CDR3 is TGTGCCAGCAGTCTCAGGGCAGATACGCAGTATTTT. As protein: CASSLRADTQYF.

V is TRBV28 and J is TRBJ1-2; possibly TRBD1 for D (5 bases). The CDR3 totals 13 residues. The germline V gene has CDR1 MDHEN and CDR2 SYDVKM. Trimming removed 0 bases at V and 8 bases at J, with 10 bases between. The chain's CDR3 is CASSLWETDGYTF. In DNA form, the CDR3 reads TGTGCCAGCAGTTTATGGGAGACAGACGGCTACACCTTC.